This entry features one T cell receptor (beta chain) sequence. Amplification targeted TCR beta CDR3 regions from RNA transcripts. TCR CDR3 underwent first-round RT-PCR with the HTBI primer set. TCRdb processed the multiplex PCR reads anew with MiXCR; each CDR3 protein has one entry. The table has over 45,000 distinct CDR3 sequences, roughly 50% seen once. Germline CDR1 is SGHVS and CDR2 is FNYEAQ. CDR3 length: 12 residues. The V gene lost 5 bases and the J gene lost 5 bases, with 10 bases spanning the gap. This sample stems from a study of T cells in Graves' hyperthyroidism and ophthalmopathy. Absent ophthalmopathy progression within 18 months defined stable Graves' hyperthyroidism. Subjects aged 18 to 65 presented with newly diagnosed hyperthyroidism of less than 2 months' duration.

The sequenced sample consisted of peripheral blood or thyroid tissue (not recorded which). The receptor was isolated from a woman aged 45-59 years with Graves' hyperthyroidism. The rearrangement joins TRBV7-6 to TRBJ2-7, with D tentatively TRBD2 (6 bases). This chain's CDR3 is CASSSGPNEQYF. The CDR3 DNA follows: TGTGCCAGCAGCAGCGGGCCGAACGAGCAGTACTTC.